This TCR beta chain appears in the sequencing data of a study of human thymus T cells. Thymic material originated from resections removed in the course of corrective heart surgery. Among the donors, all were healthy Finnish infants having corrective surgery for congenital heart defects. As concerns this clone: Its antigen remains unidentified.

Between the trimmed V and J ends, which lost 1 base and 2 bases, there was a span of 15 bases. The CDR3 consists of 17 residues. Germline assignment: CDR1 SGHRS and CDR2 YFSETQ. Using immunoSEQ multiplex PCR, the repertoire was profiled, and TCRdb retains in-frame clones only, with some absent. The sample lists tens of thousands of clones; 95% to 98% were seen once. Study observations and caveats: Unrelated individuals reportedly shared highly overlapping thymic TCR repertoires. In thymic and blood repertoires alike, V and J usage looked biased.

This TCR came from a boy younger than two with a congenital heart defect but otherwise immunologically healthy. The V gene is TRBV5-1, the J gene TRBJ2-2, with D possibly matching TRBD2 (6 bases). Specimen: thymus tissue. CDR3 coding DNA: TGCGCCAGCAGCTTGAAAACCGGGACTCCTAACACCGGGGAGCTGTTTTTT. Its translation: CASSLKTGTPNTGELFF. Complete variable domain (other parts from reference TRBV5-1 and TRBJ2-2): KAGVTQTPRYLIKTRGQQVTLSCSPISGHRSVSWYQQTPGQGLQFLFEYFSETQRNKGNFPGRFSGRQFSNSRSEMNVSTLELGDSALYLCASSLKTGTPNTGELFFGEGSRLTVL.